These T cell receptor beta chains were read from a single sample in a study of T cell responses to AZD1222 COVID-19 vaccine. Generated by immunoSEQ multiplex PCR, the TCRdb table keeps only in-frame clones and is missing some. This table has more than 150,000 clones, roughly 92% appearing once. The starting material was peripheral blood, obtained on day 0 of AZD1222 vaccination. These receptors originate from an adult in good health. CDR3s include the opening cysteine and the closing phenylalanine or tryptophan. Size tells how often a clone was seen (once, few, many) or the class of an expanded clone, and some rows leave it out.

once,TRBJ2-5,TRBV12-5,CASGLRISVSQETQYF
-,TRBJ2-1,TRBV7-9,CASSFQGQGARGQFF
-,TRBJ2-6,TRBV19,CASSVRTGANVLTF
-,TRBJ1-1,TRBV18,CASSGHETVNTEAFF
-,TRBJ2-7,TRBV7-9,CASSLATTAGGSSYEQYF
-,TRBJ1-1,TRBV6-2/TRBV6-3,CASSGPRSFF
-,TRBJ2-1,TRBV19,CASRGAALAGNYNEQFF
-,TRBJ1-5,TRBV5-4,CASSVDIDQPQHF
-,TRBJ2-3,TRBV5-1,CASSSSTTSGISTDTQYF
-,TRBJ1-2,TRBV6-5,CASGLRPIDYGYTF
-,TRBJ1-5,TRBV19,CASSIGGGYSNQPQHF
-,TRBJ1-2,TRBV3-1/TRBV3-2,CASSQDSRESYGYTF
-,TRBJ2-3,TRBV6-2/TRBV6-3,CASSYPNPGAEDTQYF
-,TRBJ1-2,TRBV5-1,CASSSTGGGGYTF
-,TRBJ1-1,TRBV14,CASSQEKLAFWRGLNTEAFF
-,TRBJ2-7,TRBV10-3,CAISGTAYEQYF
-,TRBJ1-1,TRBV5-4,CASSSAPTDTEAFF
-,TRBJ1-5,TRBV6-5,CASAGHLNQPQHF
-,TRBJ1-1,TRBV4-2,CASRGEGQSAGAFF
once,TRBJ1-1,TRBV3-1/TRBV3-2,CASSQAPRDSPGVEEAFF
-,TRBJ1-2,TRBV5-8,CASSRPPGLENGYTF
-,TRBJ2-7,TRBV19,CASKYAGPNYEQYF
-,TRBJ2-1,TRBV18,CASSPRQESEQFF
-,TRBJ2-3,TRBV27,CASSQQGQGASDTQYF
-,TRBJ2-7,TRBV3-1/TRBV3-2,CASSHGYEQYF
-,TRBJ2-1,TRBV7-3,CASSFGQGGALGYNEQFF
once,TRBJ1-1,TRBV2,CASLGQMNTEAFF